Following are 10 T cell receptor beta chains from one sample sequenced in a study of blood T cell repertoires in COVID-19. Here immunoSEQ multiplex PCR was the method, and the copy in TCRdb shows in-frame clones only, minus some. The table includes 74,000 or so clones, approximately 88% detected once. Input material: peripheral blood. The receptors come from a human donor in a cohort sampled during active COVID-19.

A single count supports this clone. The chain recombines TRBV29-1 with TRBJ1-2, with 7 bases identical to TRBD1. CDR1 and CDR2 from the germline V gene are SQVTM and ANQGSEA. Trimming removed 6 bases from V and 5 bases from J; junction bases left unmatched: 15. CDR3 length equals 15 residues. The CDR3 loop is CSVPQTGTEGYGYTF. CDR3 bases: TGCAGCGTCCCTCAGACCGGGACAGAAGGTTATGGCTACACCTTC.

The chain combines TRBV21-1 with TRBJ1-5; TRBD1 is the table's D call, not checked against the DNA. TRBV21-1 is deemed a pseudogene. The CDR3 has 12 residues. The CDR3 here is CASPGGNQPQHF. CDR3 sequence (DNA): TGTGCCAGCCCAGGGGGCAATCAGCCCCAGCATTTT.

The rearrangement links TRBV6-2 or TRBV6-3 to TRBJ2-1, with 7 bases that match TRBD2. Trimming removed 4 bases from V and 5 bases from J; junction bases left unmatched: 11. This CDR3 is 16 amino acids long. CDR1 is MNHEY and CDR2 is SVGEGT in the germline V gene. CDR3 sequence (DNA): TGTGCCAGCAGTTTCCTCCATGCGGGAGTGAACAATGAGCAGTTCTTC. Its translation: CASSFLHAGVNNEQFF.

The V call is TRBV28, the J call TRBJ1-1; 7 nucleotides line up with TRBD1. The V gene end was trimmed by 5 bases and the J gene end by 4 bases; junction bases not matched to a gene: 4. Germline V gives CDR1 MDHEN, CDR2 SYDVKM. This CDR3 is 13 amino acids long. CDR3 sequence (DNA): TGTGCCAGCAGTCTCCCAGGGGGCACTGAAGCTTTCTTT. Its protein product is CASSLPGGTEAFF.

The chain joins TRBV7-9 to TRBJ2-7; D is perhaps TRBD2 (6 bases). The CDR3 totals 14 residues. Trimming left V 5 bases short and J 4 bases short, with 15 bases between. Germline-derived CDR1 and CDR2 are SEHNR and FQNEAQ (reference sequence). The CDR3 protein is CASSRDGGRYEQYF. The CDR3 bases are TGTGCCAGCAGCCGAGACGGGGGTCGTTACGAGCAGTACTTC.

V usage is TRBV2 and J usage is TRBJ2-1; 14 nucleotides line up with TRBD2. Germline V lookup: CDR1 SNHLY, CDR2 FYNNEI. This CDR3 is built from 13 residues. Trimming cost V 8 bases and J 6 bases; bases outside gene matches: 0. CDR3 bases: TGTGCCAGCGGGACTAGCGGGAGCAATGAGCAGTTCTTC. It yields the protein CASGTSGSNEQFF.

The chain uses TRBV28 and TRBJ2-7, with D maybe TRBD2 (5 bases). CDR1 and CDR2 (germline): MDHEN, SYDVKM. Trimming pared 7 bases from V and 2 bases from J, leaving 15 bases between. CDR3 length: 14 amino acids. CDR3 bases: TGTGCCAGCACGCAAGGCGCGGGCCCCTACGAGCAGTACTTC. It specifies CASTQGAGPYEQYF.

This sequence joins TRBV29-1 and TRBJ1-5; TRBD1 might be the D (5 bases). The CDR3 sequence is 16 residues long. Germline CDR1 is SQVTM and CDR2 is ANQGSEA. V was trimmed by 6 bases and J by 1 base, leaving 19 bases between them. The CDR3 reads CSVKAGGKNSNQPQHF. The DNA of the CDR3 is TGCAGCGTAAAGGCGGGGGGGAAAAACAGCAATCAGCCCCAGCATTTT.

The chain employs TRBV7-2 and TRBJ2-4, with a possible D match to TRBD2 (5 bases). This CDR3 spans 15 amino acids. Germline V gene data show CDR1 as SGHTA and CDR2 as FQGNSA. V lost 5 bases, J lost 2 bases, and 13 bases lay in between. DNA of the CDR3: TGTGCCAGCAGCCCTGGGAGCGGTACCAAAAACATTCAGTACTTC. This encodes CASSPGSGTKNIQYF.

In its sample, this clone was seen once. This chain connects TRBV28 to TRBJ1-1, with D possibly being TRBD1 (5 bases). Germline lookup yields CDR1 MDHEN and CDR2 SYDVKM. The ends were cut back, 6 bases at V and 1 base at J, with 12 bases in the middle. This CDR3 has 14 amino acids. The CDR3 DNA reads TGTGCCAGCAGCTCTGGGGACTCGAACACTGAAGCTTTCTTT. It yields the protein CASSSGDSNTEAFF.